This T cell receptor (beta chain) was captured by sequencing in a study of cytomegalovirus exposure and HLA in healthy donors. Use of 60 Vbeta and 13 Jbeta primers characterized the PCR. The repertoire was sequenced with immunoSEQ multiplex PCR; TCRdb's copy has only in-frame clones and lacks some. The sample lists some 130,000 clones, about 80% seen once, with 2% to 2.5% in the top ten. The germline V gene has CDR1 SGHAT and CDR2 FQNNGV. Trimming cost V 5 bases and J 0 bases, with 10 bases left between them. CDR3 size: 15 residues. What was sequenced was PBMCs. The chain couples TRBV11-2 to TRBJ1-4; D gene unclear. The TCR originated in a young man in good health and CMV-seronegative. CDR3 coding DNA: TGTGCCAGCAGCCCCGAGTTTGCAACTAATGAAAAACTGTTTTTT. Translated: CASSPEFATNEKLFF.